Included here is one TCR beta chain sequence, with context. The target of this receptor is not known. Per-base quality was not reported, and no clone a single base away is much larger than it. At the junction V is shortened by 5 bases and J by 5 bases; bases outside the gene matches: 10. Measured from the cysteine to the phenylalanine, the CDR3 is 16 residues long. Solely the CDR3 DNA is kept, with 48 bases framed from the first base. Based on the germline V gene, the CDR1 and CDR2 sequences are SGHVS and FQNEAQ. This record belongs to a study of cytomegalovirus exposure and HLA in healthy donors listed by TCRdb under 2017. Looking at the study overall: According to a later analysis, the approximately 130 validation repertoires were produced on the same platform as the 700 or so repertoires of the first cohort. The study aimed to test whether cataloging public T cell receptors could reveal signatures of past pathogen exposure. Besides the first cohort of under 700 subjects, a separate validation cohort made up of over a hundred different subjects was used. To predict cytomegalovirus infection status, the study combined high-throughput TCR immunosequencing, statistical association of individual TCRs with disease status, and machine learning.

The library was prepared using the immunoSEQ multiplex PCR assay. In the original analysis: To diagnose cytomegalovirus status from the catalog of TCR beta chain sequences, a statistical classification framework was built. Not all clones reach the TCRdb copy of this immuneACCESS table, which keeps in-frame sequences only. Checked studies attribute under half of the gap to unresolved V genes and leave the rest unexplained. V and J calls and clone size are copied from that table; D and trimming were computed from the DNA. In all, the sample holds 180,000 or so clones, and more than 75% of those were seen once. The top ten clonotypes cover approximately 2.6% of the sample. Results and caveats for the whole study, not just this receptor: A total of 150 or so TCR beta chains were listed by the study as associated with cytomegalovirus. While some public TCRs were present in many individuals, most TCR sequences turned up only very rarely across donors. It was suggested by the authors that the approach could potentially be generalized to other disease states and immunological phenotypes. Of the cluster scores, 85% to 95% were above 0 in a later analysis, which found that TCRs clustered in the first cohort also tended to co-occur in the roughly 130 validation repertoires. Three of the identified cytomegalovirus-associated TCR beta chains were confirmed in vitro to be specific for cytomegalovirus antigens. The validation cohort had no HLA typing available for a later analysis, so co-occurrence within that cohort was assessed over all 120 repertoires. The classifier was reported to diagnose cytomegalovirus status with high specificity and sensitivity in both the original cohort and the validation cohort.

Donors formed part of the validation cohort, which comprised 120 subjects and was distinct from the first cohort of under 850 subjects. The sequenced sample consisted of PBMCs. The sequence is built from TRBV7-8 and TRBJ2-5, and 11 junction bases match TRBD2. The sequence came from a young man in good health and CMV-seropositive. The sequenced DNA: TGTGCCAGCAGCGCCATACTAGCGGGAGTTTGGGAGACCCAGTACTTC. Protein translation: CASSAILAGVWETQYF.